This T cell receptor (beta chain) was recovered during a study of blood T cells in healthy people across ages. The CDR3 totals 14 residues. Germline lookup yields CDR1 SGHKS and CDR2 YYEKEE (reference sequence). V gave up 3 bases and J gave up 7 bases; unmatched junction bases: 7. Then a second PCR, running about 7 to 11 cycles, was carried out with a sample-barcoded 5' primer and a J-beta primer mix. TCRdb re-analysed the 5' RACE reads in MiXCR, keeping a single row per CDR3 protein. This sample has roughly 730,000 distinct CDR3 sequences; 56% occur once, and the top ten carry roughly 25%. Sequences were obtained from blood. This chain links TRBV5-5 with TRBJ1-2, with 9 bases that match TRBD1. The sequence was obtained from a man aged 40-55 years in good health. The CDR3 loop reads CASSSPGQGSGYTF. The CDR3 nucleotides read TGTGCCAGCAGCTCGCCGGGACAGGGAAGTGGCTACACCTTC.